The 22 T cell receptor beta chains below come from one sample, sequenced in a study of blood T cell repertoires in COVID-19. Using immunoSEQ multiplex PCR, the repertoire was profiled, and TCRdb retains in-frame clones only, with some absent. The sample yields approximately 91,000 clones, around 75% seen once. Sequencing was performed on peripheral blood. These receptors all stem from a man in his sixties or seventies with acute or convalescent COVID-19.

The genes are TRBV9 and TRBJ2-2; 12 positions agree with TRBD2. Germline CDR1 SGDLS, CDR2 YYNGEE. With V trimmed by 6 bases and J by 7 bases, 13 bases remained unmatched. This CDR3 has 17 residues. The CDR3 is CASTGASGRAPGGELFF. The CDR3 nucleotides are TGTGCCAGCACTGGGGCTAGCGGGAGGGCCCCTGGCGGGGAGCTGTTTTTT.

The chain links TRBV3-1 (or the pseudogene TRBV3-2) to TRBJ2-2; D not certain. Per germline, CDR1 LGHDT and CDR2 YNNKEL (reference sequence). This CDR3 is built from 15 residues. Trimming shortened V by 1 base and J by 6 bases, and 12 bases separated the two germline ends. The CDR3 DNA follows: TGTGCCAGCAGCCAAGGTGGAACACGGGCCGGGGAGCTGTTTTTT. It translates to CASSQGGTRAGELFF.

The genes are TRBV9 and TRBJ2-7; the match to TRBD2 covers 8 bases. This CDR3 has 15 amino acids. Germline-derived CDR1 and CDR2 are SGDLS and YYNGEE. The V segment lost 0 bases and the J segment 3 bases; nucleotides outside the gene matches: 5. DNA of the CDR3: TGTGCCAGCAGCGTAGAATCCGGGGGGGGCTACGAGCAGTACTTC. Its translation: CASSVESGGGYEQYF.

In this sample, this clone turned up once. The chain combines TRBV4-1 with TRBJ2-3; D perhaps matches TRBD1 (6 bases). The CDR3 length is 16 residues. CDR1 is MGHRA, CDR2 YSYEKL, per germline. The V gene lost 0 bases and the J gene lost 2 bases, with 12 bases spanning the gap. CDR3 residues: CASSQDGQGTTDTQYF. The CDR3 nucleotides read TGCGCCAGCAGCCAAGATGGGCAGGGGACCACAGATACGCAGTATTTT.

The rearrangement joins TRBV4-3 to TRBJ1-2; D unclear. The CDR3 is 15 amino acids. Germline CDR1 is LGHNA and CDR2 is YSLEER. Trimming cost V 3 bases and J 5 bases, with 16 bases left between them. CDR3 in DNA: TGCGCCAGCAGCCAGGATCAGACGGGGAGTTATGGCTACACCTTC. Its translation: CASSQDQTGSYGYTF.

The chain carries TRBV5-4 and TRBJ2-7, with D possibly matching TRBD2 (5 bases). Trimming pared 0 bases from V and 2 bases from J, leaving 9 bases between. CDR3 length: 14 residues. The germline V gene has CDR1 SGHNT and CDR2 YYREEE (reference sequence). The CDR3 region has the DNA TGTGCCAGCAGCTTGGGAGGGTTGGCCTACGAGCAGTACTTC. This gives the protein CASSLGGLAYEQYF.

DNA of the CDR3: TGTGCCAGCAGCCTTAGACTAGCGGGAGGAACAGATACGCAGTATTTT. It specifies CASSLRLAGGTDTQYF. The V gene is TRBV3-1 (or the pseudogene TRBV3-2), the J gene TRBJ2-3, with TRBD2 matching 13 bases. There are 16 residues in the CDR3. CDR1 and CDR2 from the germline V gene are LGHDT and YNNKEL (reference sequence). V dropped 4 bases and J dropped 3; count of bases not matched to a gene: 4.

V gene TRBV7-2 combines with J gene TRBJ2-5; 7 bases are shared with TRBD2. Germline CDR1 SGHTA, CDR2 FQGNSA. Trimming at V came to 0 bases and at J to 6 bases, leaving 13 bases not matched to a gene. The CDR3 is made up of 17 amino acids. The CDR3 spells CASSLASVGAAGKTQYF. As DNA, the CDR3 is TGTGCCAGCAGCTTAGCTTCTGTAGGTGCAGCGGGAAAGACCCAGTACTTC.

As concerns this clone: The same CDR3 can be traced to other DNA sequences in this sample. The chain couples TRBV2 to TRBJ1-1; D may be TRBD1 (6 bases). The ends were cut back, 7 bases at V and 0 bases at J, with 12 bases in the middle. Per the germline V gene, CDR1 is SNHLY and CDR2 is FYNNEI. This CDR3 spans 14 amino acids. CDR3 sequence (DNA): TGTGCCAGCACCGGACAGCCCATGAACACTGAAGCTTTCTTT. Its translation: CASTGQPMNTEAFF.

The DNA of the CDR3 is TGTGCCACCAGCAGAGATCCACAGGTCAATCAGCCCCAGCATTTT. Encoded protein: CATSRDPQVNQPQHF. The V and J genes are TRBV15 and TRBJ1-5, with a possible D match to TRBD1 (5 bases). CDR1 is LNHNV, CDR2 YYDKDF, per germline (reference sequence). V was pared by 0 bases and J by 3 bases, with 9 bases between. The CDR3 totals 15 residues.

The rearrangement uses TRBV7-3 and TRBJ2-1; 12 positions agree with TRBD2. CDR1 and CDR2 (germline): SGHTA, FQGTGA. V lost 2 bases to trimming and J lost 7 bases; unmatched junction nucleotides: 0. The CDR3 covers 14 residues. In nucleotides, the CDR3 is TGTGCCAGCAGCTTAGGGACTAGCGGGAATGAGCAGTTCTTC. Protein: CASSLGTSGNEQFF.

V gene TRBV4-2 combines with J gene TRBJ1-6; the D gene is possibly TRBD1 (5 bases). CDR3 length: 15 residues. The germline V gene has CDR1 LGHNA and CDR2 YNFKEQ. V gave up 0 bases and J gave up 10 bases, with 13 bases separating them. The CDR3 region is CASSQEVAQGSPLHF. CDR3 coding DNA: TGTGCCAGCAGCCAAGAAGTGGCGCAGGGATCACCCCTCCACTTT.

The V call is TRBV2, the J call TRBJ1-5; 8 bases fit TRBD1. Germline V gene lookup returns CDR1 SNHLY and CDR2 FYNNEI. Trimming took 8 bases from V and 5 from J; bases not matched to a gene: 5. The CDR3 has 13 residues. CDR3 loop: CASETGAYQPQHF. DNA for the CDR3: TGTGCCAGCGAGACAGGGGCTTATCAGCCCCAGCATTTT.

The chain recombines TRBV28 with TRBJ2-5; 9 nucleotides line up with TRBD2. The J segment lost 3 bases and the V segment lost 3 bases, leaving 5 bases of the junction unmatched. This CDR3 comprises 15 residues. Germline lookup yields CDR1 MDHEN and CDR2 SYDVKM. The CDR3 reads CASSFGGRGEETQYF. The CDR3 nucleotides read TGTGCCAGCAGTTTCGGCGGGAGGGGAGAAGAGACCCAGTACTTC. Filled out from reference TRBV28 and TRBJ2-5, the complete variable domain reads DVKVTQSSRYLVKRTGEKVFLECVQDMDHENMFWYRQDPGLGLRLIYFSYDVKMKEKGDIPEGYSVSREKKERFSLILESASTNQTSMYLCASSFGGRGEETQYFGPGTRLLVL.

The chain has TRBV11-1 and TRBJ2-7; 8 bases map to TRBD2. Germline lookup yields CDR1 SGHAT and CDR2 FQDESV (reference sequence). V gave up 3 bases and J gave up 0 bases; unmatched junction bases: 4. The CDR3 contains 15 residues. The CDR3 loop is CASSFTRGGSYEQYF. DNA of the CDR3: TGTGCCAGCAGCTTTACCCGGGGGGGCTCCTACGAGCAGTACTTC.

The gene calls are TRBV6-1 and TRBJ2-1, with 9 bases aligning to TRBD2. Germline-derived CDR1 and CDR2 are MNHNS and SASEGT. V shed 3 bases and J 10 bases; nucleotides not matched to a gene: 10. The CDR3 runs to 15 residues. CDR3 bases: TGTGCCAGCAGTGAGGGGATAGCGGGGGCCTGGGAGCAGTTCTTC. This encodes CASSEGIAGAWEQFF.

The chain joins TRBV11-3 to TRBJ2-2; TRBD1 aligns across 8 bases. This CDR3 is built from 14 residues. Germline-derived CDR1 and CDR2 are SGHNT and YENEEA. J gave up 3 bases and V 5 bases, and 2 bases lay outside the gene matches. The CDR3: CASSTQGDTGELFF. The CDR3 nucleotides read TGTGCCAGCAGCACACAGGGGGACACCGGGGAGCTGTTTTTT.

The chain carries TRBV19 and TRBJ1-6, with 8 bases that match TRBD1. The V gene's germline CDR1 is LNHDA and CDR2 SQIVND (reference sequence). The ends lost 3 bases at V and 7 bases at J; junction bases unmatched: 8. The CDR3 covers 16 residues. Written as DNA, the CDR3 is TGTGCCAGTAGTATCTTTTCCGGGACAGGCAATTCACCCCTCCACTTT. Encoded protein: CASSIFSGTGNSPLHF.

V usage is TRBV6-5 and J usage is TRBJ1-6; 7 positions agree with TRBD1. With V trimmed by 5 bases and J by 8 bases, 9 bases remained unmatched. Germline V gene lookup returns CDR1 MNHEY and CDR2 SVGAGI. There are 15 residues in the CDR3. The CDR3 DNA is TGTGCCAGCAGTCCCGGGTACAGGGGAGATTCACCCCTCCACTTT. Amino acids: CASSPGYRGDSPLHF.

The chain has TRBV7-9 and TRBJ2-5, with D possibly being TRBD1 (6 bases). Germline CDR1 and CDR2: SEHNR and FQNEAQ (reference sequence). With 5 bases removed from V and 2 bases from J, the gap between germline ends came to 15 bases. CDR3 length equals 15 residues. The CDR3 region has the DNA TGTGCCAGCAGCCCTGGATGGGGACAACAAGAGACCCAGTACTTC. Its protein is CASSPGWGQQETQYF.

This chain connects TRBV18 to TRBJ1-5; 9 nucleotides match TRBD1. The CDR3 has 16 amino acids. V was clipped by 6 bases and J by 3 bases; unmatched bases: 9. Germline CDR1 KGHSH, CDR2 LQKENI. In DNA, the CDR3 is TGTGCCAGCTCCCTAGGGACAGGGTGGCCCAATCAGCCCCAGCATTTT. It encodes CASSLGTGWPNQPQHF.

The genes are TRBV4-1 and TRBJ1-5; TRBD1 is a possible D gene (6 bases). Between the trimmed V and J ends, which lost 1 base and 3 bases, there was a span of 13 bases. Per the germline V gene, CDR1 is MGHRA and CDR2 is YSYEKL. The CDR3 covers 16 residues. Here the CDR3 reads CASSQAPGDYNQPQHF. CDR3 nucleotide sequence: TGCGCCAGCAGCCAAGCCCCAGGGGATTACAATCAGCCCCAGCATTTT.